The TCR beta chain under discussion was sequenced for a study of shared clonotypes between healthy human individuals (dated by TCRdb to about 2020). Concerning the study at large: The cohort included three men and a couple of women between 18 and 49 years of age. For each donor, CD4 naive and CD4 memory were each run on three plates, CD8 naive on two plates, and CD8 memory on one plate. Blood TCR repertoires of several healthy adults were deeply sequenced to estimate repertoire size and the extent of clonotype sharing between individuals. Different laboratories and diverse techniques were used to prepare libraries and sequence TCR repertoires, to increase sequencing depth and limit assay-specific biases. Between about 0.8 and 9 billion PBMCs per donor were obtained by leukapheresis.

Summary of the overall study and its limitations: Based on pairwise subsampling, the degree of clonotype sharing among donors was expected to be affected by sequencing depth. The small number of donors limited the genetic and exposure-history diversity represented. Incomplete sequencing was indicated by rarefaction of sorted-subset datasets, despite the large sequencing depth. Sampling was limited to blood, and TCR repertoires in tissue likely differ from TCR repertoires in blood. Naive subsets generally had larger estimated clonotype richness than memory subsets did. Sharing across four donors was observed for around 5% of naive CD4, less than 4% of naive CD8, about 2.3% of memory CD4, and around 0.44% of memory CD8 clonotypes. Compared with non-shared clonotypes, clonotypes shared by all four sorted-subset donors had higher generation probabilities.

Taken from cysteine to phenylalanine, the CDR3 has 15 residues. The read is trimmed to its CDR3 DNA, 45 bases read in frame from base 1. Based on the germline V gene (reference sequence), the CDR1 and CDR2 sequences are MNHEY and SMNVEV. At the junction V is shortened by 10 bases and J by 5 bases, with 24 bases in between. About this clone itself: It lacks a known antigen. The sample holds no much larger clone one base away, and base qualities are not on file.

TCR CDR3 regions were amplified from genomic DNA by multiplex PCR using the deep immunoSEQ assay. For each cell subset, the extracted genomic DNA was distributed evenly across all wells of several immunoSEQ 96-well plates, and each plate served as one replicate. For sorted subsets, each replicate PCR was loaded with 200 ng genomic DNA, equivalent to roughly 30,000 T cell genomes. The purified libraries were quantified using a Qubit 3.0 fluorometer, sized with a Bioanalyzer 2100, and then quantified again using the KAPA Library Quantification kit. Every immunoSEQ 96-well plate was sequenced on a separate single-read 150-cycle Illumina NextSeq 550 flow cell. In the paper's pipeline: The immunoSEQ output contained only junctional sequences without quality scores, so filtering could not match that applied to full-length reads. To assign V/J genes and CDR3, sequences were annotated against IMGT germline references using PyIR, a Python wrapper for IgBLAST v1.9. Reads with weak V/J assignments (E-value above 1e-6), missing CDR3, stop codons, out-of-frame junctions, or ambiguous translated residues were removed. V3J clonotypes were defined by identical inferred V gene, J gene, and CDR3 amino acid sequence. Percentage overlap between repertoires was computed as shared unique clonotypes divided by the size of the smaller repertoire. Richness of each repertoire was evaluated using RTK rarefaction, the Chao1 estimator, and Recon v2.1 estimates of unobserved clonotypes. Generation probabilities for all TCRbeta clonotypes obtained by the gDNA method from a handful of donors were computed using OLGA. TCRdb obtained this table from immuneACCESS and retained in-frame rearrangements with V and J assigned. These tables miss some clones; where compared with another copy, unresolved V genes account for less than half of the shortfall, and the remainder is unexplained. D and trimming were read from the DNA, whereas the V and J calls and clone size are those reported in that table. The sample has some 2.1 million clones on record, around 93% of them singletons. Of the sample, around 1.7% is held by the ten largest clones.

CD8 naive samples consisted of CD45RO-negative cells that were positively selected for CCR7, yielding a CD45RA+CCR7+ population without TemRA cells. Healthy HIV-negative adults with no recently reported acute infections or vaccinations were included as donors. Only Caucasian adults living in Nashville, Tennessee, USA were represented among the donors. After blood collection by leukapheresis, PBMCs were isolated using Ficoll-Histopaque density gradient centrifugation and then cryopreserved in the vapor phase of liquid nitrogen. Purity and quantity of every magnetically sorted T cell population were checked by analytical flow cytometry. Genomic DNA was isolated from every sorted fraction and measured by UV absorbance on a Nanodrop 2000c.

This clonotype originated in a man aged 18-30 years in good health. Some clones in this sample may be carry-over from other donors' samples. The rearrangement combines TRBV27 with TRBJ2-7, and possibly TRBD2, on 5 matching bases. Material: naive CD8+ T cells from PBMCs. According to the study, the label for this sample's cell subset or site signals: CD45RA+CCR7+. The nucleotide sequence reads as follows: TGTGCCACCTCGCCGGGGAGTCGTTTGTCCCACGAGCAGTACTTC. This encodes CATSPGSRLSHEQYF.